This T cell receptor (beta chain) was identified in a study of T cell changes during pregnancy in multiple sclerosis. Method: immunoSEQ multiplex PCR; TCRdb's copy keeps in-frame clones and lacks some. The sample has over 30,000 clones, 80% to 90% seen once; the top ten hold around 10%. Trimming left V 5 bases short and J 2 bases short, with 9 bases between. The germline CDR1 and CDR2 sequences are SGDLS and YYNGEE. CDR3 length equals 13 residues. The chain links TRBV9 to TRBJ2-3; no reliable D call. This sample comprised CD8+ T cells from peripheral blood mononuclear cells, obtained in the third trimester of pregnancy. The TCR comes from a female donor with multiple sclerosis, enrolled in a pregnancy study. The CDR3 protein is CASSVKHTDTQYF. The DNA of the CDR3 is TGTGCCAGCAGTGTCAAACACACAGATACGCAGTATTTT.